Each of the 25 T cell receptor beta chains below was sequenced from the same sample in a study of shared T cell receptors in the human thymus. Data came from immunoSEQ multiplex PCR; TCRdb stores just in-frame clones and leaves some out. The sample has roughly 700,000 clones, around 87% seen once. The sample also formed part of further work on human thymus T cells.

Sequenced sample: thymocytes. The receptor source for this set is a boy under two years old with a congenital heart defect.

This clone was counted once. The chain links TRBV14 to TRBJ1-2, with D possibly matching TRBD1 (6 bases). Germline CDR1 is SGHDN and CDR2 is FVKESK. The V gene lost 3 bases and the J gene lost 6 bases, with 14 bases spanning the gap. The CDR3 is 14 amino acids. Written as DNA, the CDR3 is TGTGCCAGCAGCCAGTTCCCCAGGGGCGATGGCTACACCTTC. It codes for CASSQFPRGDGYTF.

J is TRBJ2-1 and V is TRBV7-6; a possible D gene is TRBD1 (5 bases). The CDR3 is 14 amino acids. CDR1 and CDR2 from the germline V gene are SGHVS and FNYEAQ. V was trimmed by 8 bases and J by 2 bases, leaving 13 bases between them. The CDR3 DNA reads TGTGCCAGCGGCCCAGGGTCCCCCTACAATGAGCAGTTCTTC. Protein product: CASGPGSPYNEQFF.

V gene TRBV25-1 combines with J gene TRBJ2-5; 11 bases agree with TRBD2. The last part of the DNA fits TRBJ2-7 better; the J call may be wrong. This CDR3 has 16 residues. Germline assignment: CDR1 MGHDK and CDR2 SYGVNS. The DNA for the CDR3 is TGTGCCAGCAGTGCCTTACTAGCGGGGGAGCCCCCCGAGCAGTACTTC. Protein: CASSALLAGEPPEQYF.

The rearrangement uses TRBV5-1 and TRBJ1-3; TRBD1 agrees at 7 bases. This CDR3 comprises 13 residues. After removal of 4 bases from V and 4 bases from J, the junction contained 2 bases not matched to a gene. Per germline, CDR1 SGHRS and CDR2 YFSETQ. The CDR3 loop reads CASSPQGGNTIYF. CDR3 coding DNA: TGCGCCAGCAGCCCACAGGGGGGAAACACCATATATTTT.

The V call is TRBV28, the J call TRBJ2-7, with 8 bases lining up with TRBD1. Germline-derived CDR1 and CDR2 are MDHEN and SYDVKM. There are 14 residues in the CDR3. V lost 8 bases to trimming and J lost 2 bases; unmatched junction nucleotides: 8. The CDR3 reads CASEPDRATYEQYF. In nucleotides, the CDR3 is TGTGCCAGCGAGCCGGACAGGGCGACCTACGAGCAGTACTTC.

The chain couples TRBV27 to TRBJ1-2; 9 nucleotides agree with TRBD1. CDR1 and CDR2 (germline): MNHEY, SMNVEV (reference sequence). The J segment lost 8 bases and the V segment lost 5 bases, leaving 12 bases of the junction unmatched. The CDR3 is 15 amino acids. The CDR3 DNA is TGTGCCAGCAGTGATCCGGGACAGGGTGTTGGAGGCTACACCTTC. Its translation is CASSDPGQGVGGYTF.

The CDR3 reads CASSQGPLAGEPRPPYEQYF. The CDR3 DNA sequence: TGCGCCAGCAGCCAAGGCCCGCTAGCGGGAGAGCCAAGACCCCCCTACGAGCAGTACTTC. The chain carries TRBV4-3 and TRBJ2-7; 10 bases are shared with TRBD2. Germline CDR1 is LGHNA and CDR2 is YSLEER. V lost 1 base to trimming and J lost 2 bases; unmatched junction nucleotides: 17. The CDR3 covers 20 residues.

The chain joins TRBV2 to TRBJ1-5, with 10 bases matching TRBD1. After removal of 5 bases from V and 7 bases from J, the junction contained 11 bases not matched to a gene. This CDR3 has 16 amino acids. Per germline, CDR1 SNHLY and CDR2 FYNNEI. CDR3: CASSQPGQGMGQPQHF. The DNA of the CDR3 is TGTGCCAGCAGTCAACCGGGACAGGGGATGGGACAGCCCCAGCATTTT. Filled out from reference TRBV2 and TRBJ1-5, the complete variable domain reads EPEVTQTPSHQVTQMGQEVILRCVPISNHLYFYWYRQILGQKVEFLVSFYNNEISEKSEIFDDQFSVERPDGSNFTLKIRSTKLEDSAMYFCASSQPGQGMGQPQHFGDGTRLSIL.

The V call is TRBV14, the J call TRBJ2-7; perhaps TRBD2 as D (5 bases). Trimming shortened V by 2 bases and J by 3 bases, and 14 bases separated the two germline ends. Germline loops: CDR1 SGHDN, CDR2 FVKESK. The CDR3 is 15 amino acids. CDR3 in amino acids: CASSQSSSSRYEQYF. The CDR3 bases are TGTGCCAGCAGCCAATCGTCTAGCAGTCGCTACGAGCAGTACTTC.

V is TRBV15 and J is TRBJ2-4; TRBD2 aligns across 7 bases. The V gene's germline CDR1 is LNHNV and CDR2 YYDKDF (reference sequence). The CDR3 length is 16 residues. V trimming: 1 base; J trimming: 6 bases; junction bases outside the gene matches: 9. Here the CDR3 DNA reads TGTGCCACCAGCAGAGCCCGGGGGGTAGCGGGAAACATTCAGTACTTC. The encoded protein is CATSRARGVAGNIQYF.

The chain has TRBV9 and TRBJ2-5, with 7 bases identical to TRBD2. Germline CDR1 reads SGDLS; CDR2 reads YYNGEE. Losses at the gene ends were 2 bases for V and 1 base for J; bases not matched to a gene: 8. The CDR3 is 16 amino acids. CDR3 protein: CASSVDRLAGQETQYF. CDR3 bases: TGTGCCAGCAGCGTGGACCGACTAGCAGGCCAAGAGACCCAGTACTTC.

V gene TRBV2 combines with J gene TRBJ2-3; D possibly corresponds to TRBD2 (6 bases). Per germline, CDR1 SNHLY and CDR2 FYNNEI. V gave up 11 bases and J gave up 6 bases, with 18 bases separating them. This CDR3 region has 13 residues. CDR3 residues: CARGADAGDTQYF. The CDR3 DNA reads as TGTGCCCGTGGGGCCGACGCGGGGGATACGCAGTATTTT.

The chain is built from TRBV7-9 and TRBJ2-7, with 11 positions matching TRBD2. The CDR3 is made up of 15 amino acids. Germline-derived CDR1 and CDR2 are SEHNR and FQNEAQ (reference sequence). Trimming took 2 bases from V and 6 from J; bases not matched to a gene: 6. The CDR3: CASSLYPSGRIEQYF. CDR3 sequence (DNA): TGTGCCAGCAGCTTATACCCTAGCGGGAGGATCGAGCAGTACTTC.

The gene calls are TRBV7-2 and TRBJ2-5, with 7 bases fitting TRBD1. The CDR3 contains 16 residues. Germline CDR1 SGHTA, CDR2 FQGNSA. Trimming removed 5 bases from V and 1 base from J; junction bases left unmatched: 10. The CDR3 DNA is TGTGCCAGCAGCCTACCACGGGACAGAGCCCAAGAGACCCAGTACTTC. Translating it yields CASSLPRDRAQETQYF.

This chain connects TRBV15 to TRBJ2-3; TRBD2 matches at 10 bases. This CDR3 has 21 residues. Germline CDR1 LNHNV, CDR2 YYDKDF (reference sequence). The ends lost 0 bases at V and 0 bases at J; junction bases unmatched: 15. Here the CDR3 DNA reads TGTGCCACCAGCAGAGATATGCGACTAGCGGGCCTCCTTTGTAGCACAGATACGCAGTATTTT. This encodes CATSRDMRLAGLLCSTDTQYF.

V is TRBV7-2 and J is TRBJ2-7; 8 nucleotides agree with TRBD1. CDR3 length equals 16 residues. CDR1 and CDR2 (germline): SGHTA, FQGNSA. V shed 2 bases and J 0 bases; nucleotides not matched to a gene: 6. CDR3 bases: TGTGCCAGCAGCTTACTGGGACAGGACGTCTCCTACGAGCAGTACTTC. This encodes CASSLLGQDVSYEQYF.

The chain recombines TRBV19 with TRBJ1-5, with D maybe TRBD1 (5 bases). This CDR3 contains 15 residues. CDR1 is LNHDA, CDR2 SQIVND, per germline (reference sequence). V lost 5 bases to trimming and J lost 1 base, with 12 bases between them. CDR3 amino acids: CASSPRGGSNQPQHF. CDR3 in DNA: TGTGCCAGTAGTCCTCGGGGGGGGAGCAATCAGCCCCAGCATTTT.

The chain carries TRBV7-9 and TRBJ2-1; 7 bases match TRBD2. This CDR3 is 16 amino acids long. Germline trimming cut 5 bases from V and 5 bases from J; bases unmatched to any gene: 12. CDR1 and CDR2 (germline): SEHNR, FQNEAQ (reference sequence). Written as DNA, the CDR3 is TGTGCCAGCAGCGCCCGGAGGCGGGAGTCGGACAATGAGCAGTTCTTC. This codes for CASSARRRESDNEQFF.

This chain joins TRBV7-2 and TRBJ1-2; 8 bases align to TRBD1. Germline CDR1 reads SGHTA; CDR2 reads FQGNSA. This CDR3 is built from 16 residues. V shed 0 bases, J shed 0 bases, and the junction held 3 bases outside the gene matches. CDR3 sequence (DNA): TGTGCCAGCAGCTTAGCGGACAGGGCCCCTAACTATGGCTACACCTTC. Its protein product is CASSLADRAPNYGYTF.

The chain is built from TRBV18 and TRBJ1-4, with D unclear. Germline V lookup: CDR1 KGHSH, CDR2 LQKENI. The length of the CDR3 is 14 residues. V was clipped by 6 bases and J by 10 bases, with 18 bases between them. The DNA of the CDR3 is TGTGCCAGCTCGCGAGGAACGAACCTAAGAAAACTGTTTTTT. This sequence encodes CASSRGTNLRKLFF.

The chain employs TRBV30 and TRBJ2-1, with D hard to call. V was cut by 2 bases and J by 7 bases, with 15 bases left in between. This CDR3 comprises 14 residues. Germline V CDR1 and CDR2: GTSNPN, SVGIG (reference sequence). CDR3 protein: CAWSPPRYGNEQFF. For the CDR3, the DNA is TGTGCCTGGAGTCCCCCCAGGTATGGAAATGAGCAGTTCTTC.

This clone came up once. The CDR3 DNA follows: TGTGCCAGCAGCTTAGATATCTTAGGGACAGGGGGCTTTGGCGAGCAGTACTTC. Encoded protein: CASSLDILGTGGFGEQYF. V is TRBV11-2 and J is TRBJ2-7, with TRBD1 matching 12 bases. In germline, CDR1 is SGHAT, CDR2 FQNNGV. The ends lost 0 bases at V and 6 bases at J; junction bases unmatched: 12. The CDR3 totals 18 residues. The full variable domain, rest sourced from reference TRBV11-2 and TRBJ2-7, is EAGVAQSPRYKIIEKRQSVAFWCNPISGHATLYWYQQILGQGPKLLIQFQNNGVVDDSQLPKDRFSAERLKGVDSTLKIQPAKLEDSAVYLCASSLDILGTGGFGEQYFGPGTRLTVT.

The V call is TRBV9, the J call TRBJ1-4; TRBD1 matches at 8 bases. J gave up 3 bases and V 4 bases, and 20 bases lay outside the gene matches. There are 20 residues in the CDR3. Germline loops: CDR1 SGDLS, CDR2 YYNGEE. CDR3 in amino acids: CASSSRSKGGQGASNEKLFF. CDR3 nucleotides: TGTGCCAGCAGCTCCCGCTCCAAGGGGGGGCAGGGGGCCTCTAATGAAAAACTGTTTTTT.

V gene TRBV4-1 combines with J gene TRBJ2-2, with D perhaps matching TRBD2 (5 bases). V was cut by 1 base and J by 5 bases, with 14 bases left in between. CDR1 MGHRA and CDR2 YSYEKL come from the germline V gene. The CDR3 runs to 16 residues. In DNA, the CDR3 is TGCGCCAGCAGCCAAGCAAGCGGTCACGTGACCGGGGAGCTGTTTTTT. Its protein is CASSQASGHVTGELFF.

The chain recombines TRBV6-6 with TRBJ2-7; D remains ambiguous. This CDR3 is 12 amino acids long. The germline V and J ends were trimmed by 3 bases and 2 bases, with 5 bases remaining between them. The germline gives CDR1 MNHNY, CDR2 SVGAGI (reference sequence). This chain's CDR3 is CASSYEAYEQYF. In nucleotides, the CDR3 is TGTGCCAGCAGTTATGAGGCCTACGAGCAGTACTTC.